What follows are 28 T cell receptor beta chains derived from one specimen sequenced in a study of regulatory T cells in long-lasting Graves disease. Noted time point: newly diagnosed GD, antithyroid drugs for less than 3 months. The TCR library was made from RNA extracted from PBMCs. With iRepertoire HTBI primers and Arm-PCR of CDR3 regions, TCR beta libraries were built. TCRdb ran MiXCR on the multiplex PCR reads and lists one entry per CDR3 protein. The table has roughly 250,000 distinct CDR3 sequences, under 20% seen once. The same sample was also used in a study of T cells in Graves' hyperthyroidism and ophthalmopathy.

The specimen was peripheral blood mononuclear cells (PBMCs), collected at new diagnosis, from a patient treated with antithyroid drugs. The source of these receptors is a woman aged 25 to 39 with Graves disease.

This clonotype was counted at least ten times. The V and J genes are TRBV20-1 and TRBJ2-5; 7 bases map to TRBD1. The CDR3 loop spans 12 amino acids. J lost 3 bases, V lost 6 bases, and 4 bases had no gene match. Germline lookup yields CDR1 DFQATT and CDR2 SNEGSKA (reference sequence). In DNA, the CDR3 is TGCAGTGCAACAGACAGGGAAGAGACCCAGTACTTC. Protein: CSATDREETQYF.

This clonotype was detected once. The rearrangement joins TRBV20-1 to TRBJ1-1; 10 positions match TRBD1. The CDR3 sequence is 12 residues long. Looked up from germline, CDR1 is DFQATT and CDR2 is SNEGSKA (reference sequence). The CDR3 loop is CRPSRDRGIAFF. CDR3 DNA sequence: TGCAGACCATCCCGGGACAGGGGTATCGCTTTCTTT.

This clonotype has just a few counts. V usage is TRBV10-1 and J usage is TRBJ2-2; D uncertain. This CDR3 region has 13 residues. The V and J ends lost 8 bases and 1 base respectively, with 8 bases between them. Germline CDR1 is WNHNN and CDR2 is SYGVQD (reference sequence). In DNA form, the CDR3 reads TGCGCCAGCGCGGACGGGAACACCGGGGAGCTGTTTTTT. Its translation is CASADGNTGELFF.

The V call is TRBV12-3 or TRBV12-4, the J call TRBJ2-7; 8 nucleotides match TRBD1. The V segment lost 5 bases and the J segment 9 bases; nucleotides outside the gene matches: 12. The CDR3 runs 14 residues. In DNA, the CDR3 is TGTGCCAGCAGTAAGGGACAGGCGCCTACGGGGCAGTACTTC. Its protein is CASSKGQAPTGQYF.

In its sample, this clonotype was seen a few times. One junction end does not reproduce the germline sequence, and a read error may be involved. The V call is TRBV2, the J call TRBJ1-2, with no clear D. Germline V CDR1 and CDR2: SNHLY, FYNNEI. The CDR3 has 14 amino acids. The CDR3 spells CASSLVETSYGCTF. The CDR3 coding sequence is TGTGCCAGCAGCCTGGTTGAGACCAGCTATGGCTGCACCTTC.

The chain links TRBV28 to TRBJ2-7; 8 bases line up with TRBD2. V lost 11 bases to trimming and J lost 2 bases; unmatched junction nucleotides: 11. The CDR3 consists of 14 residues. The germline V gene has CDR1 MDHEN and CDR2 SYDVKM. CDR3 sequence reads: CAHAAGGSPYEQYF. Here the CDR3 DNA reads TGTGCCCACGCGGCGGGGGGATCACCCTACGAGCAGTACTTC.

Only a few counts were recorded for this clonotype. The rearrangement links TRBV6-5 to TRBJ2-7; the D gene is possibly TRBD2 (5 bases). The CDR3 length is 14 residues. The germline CDR1 and CDR2 sequences are MNHEY and SVGAGI. Deletions cut 0 bases from V and 0 bases from J, with 6 bases between. The CDR3 nucleotides read TGTGCCAGCAGTTACTCTCGGGGCTCCTACGAGCAGTACTTC. Protein product: CASSYSRGSYEQYF.

This clonotype was seen repeatedly, ten times or more. V is TRBV12-3 or TRBV12-4 and J is TRBJ1-4; unclear D gene. V was trimmed by 9 bases and J by 5 bases, leaving 13 bases between them. The length of the CDR3 is 13 residues. CDR3 DNA: TGTGCCAGAGCTCTGGGCGTAAATGAAAAACTGTTTTTT. Its translation is CARALGVNEKLFF.

In this sample, this clonotype turned up a few times. A read error may be the cause here, since a much bigger clone is one base away. This rearrangement joins TRBV20-1 to TRBJ1-2; 7 nucleotides align to TRBD1. Germline CDR1 reads DFQATT; CDR2 reads SNEGSKA (reference sequence). The CDR3 totals 11 residues. CDR3 loop: CSAEGGYGHTF. DNA for the CDR3: TGCAGTGCGGAAGGGGGCTATGGCCACACCTTC.

This clonotype was observed at least ten times. CDR3 protein: CASSSTATYGYTF. The CDR3 bases are TGTGCCAGCAGCTCGACAGCGACCTATGGCTACACCTTC. This chain links TRBV7-9 with TRBJ1-2; a possible D gene is TRBD1 (5 bases). This CDR3 has 13 residues. Looked up from germline, CDR1 is SEHNR and CDR2 is FQNEAQ (reference sequence). V was cut by 4 bases and J by 4 bases, with 10 bases left in between.

A few counts support this clonotype. The rearrangement links TRBV6-4 to TRBJ2-1; TRBD2 matches at 9 bases. Germline assignment: CDR1 MRHNA and CDR2 SNTAGT. J lost 8 bases, V lost 2 bases, and 7 bases had no gene match. CDR3 length equals 15 residues. The chain's CDR3 is CASSDAAGGLDEQFF. CDR3 nucleotides: TGTGCCAGCAGTGACGCGGCGGGGGGGCTTGATGAGCAGTTCTTC.

This clonotype came up many times. The chain carries TRBV7-2 and TRBJ2-5, with D possibly TRBD1 on 5 matching bases. V lost 1 base and J lost 6, with 15 bases in between. Germline V gene data show CDR1 as SGHTA and CDR2 as FQGNSA. CDR3 length: 15 residues. CDR3 bases: TGTGCCAGCAGCTTAGAAGGTGGGGCGCGAAAGACCCAGTACTTC. Amino acid sequence: CASSLEGGARKTQYF.

CDR3 coding DNA: TGTGCCAGCAGCCAGCAGTTGACAGGGTCGAACACTGAAGCTTTCTTT. It yields the protein CASSQQLTGSNTEAFF. This chain links TRBV3-1 with TRBJ1-1; 7 nucleotides match TRBD1. Losses at the gene ends were 3 bases for V and 1 base for J; bases not matched to a gene: 8. CDR3 length: 16 amino acids. Germline CDR1 reads LGHDT; CDR2 reads YNNKEL (reference sequence).

This clonotype occurred once. This likely traces to a read error, being one base from a far larger clone. No conserved phenylalanine or tryptophan is present at the end of the CDR3, so a read error is the likely explanation. For the CDR3, the DNA is TGTGCCAGCAGCTTGGGGACCGTGCAAGAGACCCAGTACTCC. Amino acid sequence: CASSLGTVQETQYS. This chain connects TRBV11-2 to TRBJ2-1; either TRBD1 or TRBD2 may fit D (5 bases each). The DNA end favors TRBJ2-5, so the J call may be wrong. This CDR3 has 14 amino acids. CDR1 and CDR2 (germline): SGHAT, FQNNGV.

This clonotype has a count of ten or more. The chain has TRBV6-2 or TRBV6-3 and TRBJ1-1, with 7 positions matching TRBD1. The CDR3 covers 17 residues. Germline V gene lookup returns CDR1 MNHEY and CDR2 SVGEGT. Germline trimming cut 5 bases from V and 1 base from J; bases unmatched to any gene: 13. CDR3 residues: CASSDTADRLGNTEAFF. CDR3 coding DNA: TGTGCCAGCAGTGATACGGCGGACAGGTTAGGGAACACTGAAGCTTTCTTT.

At least ten counts were recorded for this clonotype. The chain joins TRBV28 to TRBJ2-3; 7 bases agree with TRBD2. V trimming: 5 bases; J trimming: 2 bases; junction bases outside the gene matches: 4. CDR1 is MDHEN, CDR2 SYDVKM, per germline. CDR3 length: 14 amino acids. CDR3 coding DNA: TGTGCCAGCAGTACCGGGGGGATCACAGATACGCAGTATTTT. It is translated as CASSTGGITDTQYF. Based on the CDR3 plus reference TRBV28 and TRBJ2-3, the full variable domain is DVKVTQSSRYLVKRTGEKVFLECVQDMDHENMFWYRQDPGLGLRLIYFSYDVKMKEKGDIPEGYSVSREKKERFSLILESASTNQTSMYLCASSTGGITDTQYFGPGTRLTVL.

On this clonotype: A single base separates this from a much larger clone, so it may be a read error. The rearrangement uses TRBV29-1 and TRBJ2-5, with TRBD2 matching 9 bases. With V trimmed by 4 bases and J by 11 bases, 17 bases remained unmatched. This CDR3 is 15 amino acids long. The germline V gene encodes CDR1 SQVTM and CDR2 ANQGSEA. The CDR3 DNA sequence: TGCAGCGTTGGGAATCTGGCGGGGGGGCCGTATGAGCAGTACTTC. Translated, it gives CSVGNLAGGPYEQYF.

In regard to this clonotype: The likely explanation is a read error, given a far larger clone one base away. The rearrangement links TRBV7-8 to TRBJ2-1; 8 bases are a match to TRBD2. The germline CDR1 and CDR2 sequences are SGHVS and FQNEAQ. Unmatched junction bases numbered 9, after V lost 1 base and J lost 10 bases. This CDR3 is 15 amino acids long. The CDR3 region has the DNA TGTGCCAGCAGCTTAGTGCCCGGGGGGGCGGGGGAGCAGTTCTTC. It encodes CASSLVPGGAGEQFF.

The chain employs TRBV7-9 and TRBJ2-1, with 13 bases matching TRBD2. V dropped 5 bases and J dropped 10; count of bases not matched to a gene: 8. Germline-derived CDR1 and CDR2 are SEHNR and FQNEAQ (reference sequence). This CDR3 contains 15 residues. The CDR3 DNA is TGTGCCAGCAGCGTTTCCAGGGGACTAGCGGGGGAGCAGTTCTTC. Protein sequence: CASSVSRGLAGEQFF.

The J gene is TRBJ1-2, the V gene TRBV15; TRBD1 might be the D (6 bases). V gave up 0 bases and J gave up 4 bases, with 12 bases separating them. CDR3 length: 15 residues. Germline V CDR1 and CDR2: LNHNV, YYDKDF (reference sequence). DNA for the CDR3: TGTGCCACCAGCAGAGAAGGAACAGGGTGCTATGGCTACACCTTC. Protein sequence: CATSREGTGCYGYTF. The variable domain in full, completed from reference TRBV15 and TRBJ1-2, reads DAMVIQNPRYQVTQFGKPVTLSCSQTLNHNVMYWYQQKSSQAPKLLFHYYDKDFNNEADTPDNFQSRRPNTSFCFLDIRSPGLGDTAMYLCATSREGTGCYGYTFGSGTRLTVV.

The J gene is TRBJ2-1, the V gene TRBV6-2 or TRBV6-3; 9 nucleotides match TRBD1. With 6 bases clipped from V and 5 bases from J, the junction kept 11 bases outside the gene matches. CDR1 is MNHEY, CDR2 SVGEGT, per germline. CDR3 length equals 16 residues. The chain's CDR3 is CASSPGQGLTNNEQFF. CDR3 nucleotides: TGTGCCAGCAGCCCGGGACAGGGCCTTACCAACAATGAGCAGTTCTTC.

Only a few counts were recorded for this clonotype. The V gene is TRBV29-1, the J gene TRBJ1-2; D remains unclear. The CDR3 loop spans 13 amino acids. The germline CDR1 and CDR2 sequences are SQVTM and ANQGSEA. Between the trimmed V and J ends, which lost 7 bases and 8 bases, there was a span of 20 bases. The CDR3 sequence: CSAGERVPGGYTF. The CDR3 nucleotides read TGCAGCGCTGGGGAAAGGGTTCCTGGGGGCTACACCTTC.

This clonotype was detected ten times or more. V usage is TRBV9 and J usage is TRBJ2-1, with TRBD1 identical over 7 bases. The germline V gene encodes CDR1 SGDLS and CDR2 YYNGEE. The length of the CDR3 is 15 residues. V shed 0 bases, J shed 4 bases, and the junction held 4 bases outside the gene matches. CDR3 amino acids: CASSVGTGAYNEQFF. The DNA of the CDR3 is TGTGCCAGCAGCGTAGGGACAGGAGCATACAATGAGCAGTTCTTC.

This clonotype was counted at least ten times. This rearrangement joins TRBV7-9 to TRBJ2-1; 9 nucleotides agree with TRBD2. CDR3 length: 16 amino acids. Germline trimming cut 1 base from V and 4 bases from J; bases unmatched to any gene: 5. From germline, CDR1 is SEHNR and CDR2 FQNEAQ (reference sequence). CDR3 region: CASSLGLAGVYNEQFF. CDR3 coding DNA: TGTGCCAGCAGCTTAGGCTTAGCGGGGGTGTACAATGAGCAGTTCTTC.

This clonotype was seen ten or more times. The chain couples TRBV5-1 to TRBJ2-2; 8 bases map to TRBD1. Germline CDR1 reads SGHRS; CDR2 reads YFSETQ. The CDR3 has 17 amino acids. After removal of 3 bases from V and 8 bases from J, the junction contained 15 bases not matched to a gene. The CDR3 DNA reads TGCGCCAGCAGCTCACCTAGACTCGGACAGGGAATAGGGGAGCTGTTTTTT. Translated, it gives CASSSPRLGQGIGELFF. Together with reference TRBV5-1 and TRBJ2-2, the CDR3 gives the full variable domain: KAGVTQTPRYLIKTRGQQVTLSCSPISGHRSVSWYQQTPGQGLQFLFEYFSETQRNKGNFPGRFSGRQFSNSRSEMNVSTLELGDSALYLCASSSPRLGQGIGELFFGEGSRLTVL.

This clonotype was observed at least ten times. This chain uses TRBV20-1 with TRBJ1-2; D gene uncertain. V was pared by 0 bases and J by 4 bases, with 12 bases between. Germline values: CDR1 DFQATT, CDR2 SNEGSKA (reference sequence). The CDR3 spans 14 residues. In DNA form, the CDR3 reads TGCAGTGCTAGAGATACCCAGGAGACCTATGGCTACACCTTC. Translating it yields CSARDTQETYGYTF.

In this sample, this clonotype turned up many times. The chain joins TRBV27 to TRBJ1-6; no clear D. Germline values: CDR1 MNHEY, CDR2 SMNVEV (reference sequence). Trimming left V 2 bases short and J 7 bases short, with 9 bases between. CDR3 length: 14 residues. CDR3 sequence (DNA): TGTGCCAGCAGTTTAGGGCCGGGGAATTCACCCCTCCACTTT. Protein product: CASSLGPGNSPLHF.

This chain joins TRBV7-9 and TRBJ1-2; possibly TRBD1 for D (6 bases). Germline V gives CDR1 SEHNR, CDR2 FQNEAQ (reference sequence). The CDR3 is 16 amino acids. V dropped 2 bases and J dropped 5 bases, with 18 bases sitting between them. The CDR3 DNA reads TGTGCCAGCAGCTTAAGGGGGGCAGGGAGGGAATATGGCTACACCTTC. Protein product: CASSLRGAGREYGYTF.